This TCR beta chain is from a study of T cell repertoires in cytomegalovirus infection. Overall study: It was the public TCR beta signatures that indicated both CMV infection and matching HLA type.

The CDR3 length is 14 residues. The V and J ends lost 0 bases and 7 bases, in that order; junction bases with no gene match: 8. Germline V CDR1 and CDR2: DFQATT, SNEGSKA (reference sequence). Using its own MiXCR run on the reads, TCRdb lists one record per CDR3 protein. The sample has about 160,000 distinct CDR3 sequences, approximately 17% seen once; the top ten hold around 20%. This clonotype was seen only a few times. The chain recombines TRBV20-1 with TRBJ2-7, with TRBD2 identical over 8 bases. The specimen was CD8+ T cells from PBMCs. The receptor comes from a human donor in good health (CMV status not recorded). Some clones in this sample may be carry-over from other donors' samples. CDR3 residues: CSARDRGGLWEQYF. The CDR3 DNA is TGCAGTGCTAGAGATCGCGGGGGGCTTTGGGAGCAGTACTTC.